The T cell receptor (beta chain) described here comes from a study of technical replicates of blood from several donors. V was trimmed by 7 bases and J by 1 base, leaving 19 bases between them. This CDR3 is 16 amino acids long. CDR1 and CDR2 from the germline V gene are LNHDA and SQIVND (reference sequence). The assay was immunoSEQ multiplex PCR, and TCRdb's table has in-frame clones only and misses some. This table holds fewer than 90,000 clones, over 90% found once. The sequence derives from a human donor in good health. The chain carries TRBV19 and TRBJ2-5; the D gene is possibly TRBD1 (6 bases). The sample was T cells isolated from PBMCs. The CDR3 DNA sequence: TGTGCCAGTAAAGGTCCAAGTATGGGGGCCCAAGAGACCCAGTACTTC. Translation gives CASKGPSMGAQETQYF.